Below, 28 T cell receptor beta chains from the same sample are listed, as sequenced in a study of shared clonotypes between healthy human individuals. Using immunoSEQ multiplex PCR, the repertoire was profiled, and TCRdb retains in-frame clones only, with some absent. The sample contains roughly 640,000 clones, 97% of which appear only once. The source material was naive CD4+ T cells sorted from blood. Subset here: CD45RA+ positively selected. These receptor sequences come from a woman in her twenties or thirties in good health.

This chain joins TRBV7-9 and TRBJ1-2, with 8 bases identical to TRBD1. Germline trimming cut 6 bases from V and 7 bases from J; bases unmatched to any gene: 7. CDR1 is SEHNR, CDR2 FQNEAQ, per germline (reference sequence). The CDR3 consists of 13 residues. The CDR3 sequence: CASSPQGAVGYTF. CDR3 coding DNA: TGTGCCAGCAGTCCCCAGGGGGCGGTTGGCTACACCTTC.

The chain joins TRBV18 to TRBJ2-1; D unclear. The CDR3 length is 17 residues. V lost 9 bases to trimming and J lost 0 bases, with 21 bases between them. Per germline, CDR1 KGHSH and CDR2 LQKENI. The CDR3 loop reads CASQPPAANISYNEQFF. Written as DNA, the CDR3 is TGTGCCAGTCAACCACCAGCAGCTAATATCTCCTACAATGAGCAGTTCTTC.

This rearrangement joins TRBV19 to TRBJ2-1; TRBD2 might be the D (5 bases). Germline-derived CDR1 and CDR2 are LNHDA and SQIVND (reference sequence). This CDR3 comprises 17 residues. V shed 5 bases and J shed 6 bases, with 23 bases lying between them. This chain's CDR3 is CASSEPTAAYNFNEQFF. CDR3 bases: TGTGCCAGTAGTGAACCCACAGCGGCCTACAATTTCAATGAGCAGTTCTTC.

The chain is built from TRBV7-9 and TRBJ1-1; tentative D call: TRBD1 (5 bases). The V gene lost 6 bases and the J gene lost 7 bases, with 18 bases spanning the gap. From germline, CDR1 is SEHNR and CDR2 FQNEAQ (reference sequence). This CDR3 has 14 residues. CDR3 nucleotide sequence: TGTGCCAGCAGTGATAGCGGGGGAAGAGGTGAAGCTTTCTTT. It yields the protein CASSDSGGRGEAFF.

J is TRBJ1-5 and V is TRBV6-1; D uncertain. V was clipped by 6 bases and J by 0 bases, with 9 bases between them. CDR3 length: 14 amino acids. From germline, CDR1 is MNHNS and CDR2 SASEGT. The CDR3: CASSHTLSNQPQHF. The CDR3 DNA sequence: TGTGCCAGCAGCCATACTCTTAGCAATCAGCCCCAGCATTTT.

This clone turned up a few times. V gene TRBV15 combines with J gene TRBJ2-5; no definite D call. The germline V gene has CDR1 LNHNV and CDR2 YYDKDF (reference sequence). The CDR3 runs 14 residues. The V end was cut by 0 bases, the J end by 2 bases, with 7 bases between. As DNA, the CDR3 is TGTGCCACCAGCAGAGAGGTAGTTCAAGAGACCCAGTACTTC. Its translation is CATSREVVQETQYF.

V gene TRBV9 combines with J gene TRBJ1-5; TRBD1 might be the D (5 bases). V lost 0 bases, J lost 7 bases, and 11 bases lay in between. Germline-derived CDR1 and CDR2 are SGDLS and YYNGEE. The CDR3 covers 14 residues. CDR3: CASSVGGGYQPQHF. DNA of the CDR3: TGTGCCAGCAGCGTAGGGGGCGGGTACCAGCCCCAGCATTTT.

The gene calls are TRBV27 and TRBJ2-6; D remains ambiguous. From germline, CDR1 is MNHEY and CDR2 SMNVEV (reference sequence). The CDR3 sequence is 13 residues long. Deletions cut 5 bases from V and 10 bases from J, with 12 bases between. The CDR3 here is CASSPPARNVLTF. CDR3 DNA: TGTGCCAGCAGTCCCCCGGCCAGAAACGTCCTGACTTTC. The full variable domain, with the rest looked up from reference TRBV27 and TRBJ2-6, is EAQVTQNPRYLITVTGKKLTVTCSQNMNHEYMSWYRQDPGLGLRQIYYSMNVEVTDKGDVPEGYKVSRKEKRNFPLILESPSPNQTSLYFCASSPPARNVLTFGAGSRLTVL.

The CDR3 DNA reads as TGCAGCGTTCGCGGGCATGGAGGAAACACCATATATTTT. This codes for CSVRGHGGNTIYF. The J gene is TRBJ1-3, the V gene TRBV29-1, with D unclear. V gave up 5 bases and J gave up 4 bases, with 12 bases separating them. The CDR3 is 13 amino acids. The germline V gene encodes CDR1 SQVTM and CDR2 ANQGSEA.

The chain has TRBV5-1 and TRBJ2-2; 12 nucleotides line up with TRBD1. The CDR3 is made up of 18 amino acids. Germline CDR1 reads SGHRS; CDR2 reads YFSETQ. V shed 3 bases and J 0 bases; nucleotides not matched to a gene: 6. CDR3 nucleotide sequence: TGCGCCAGCAGCTGGGGACAGGGGGCCTACGCGAACACCGGGGAGCTGTTTTTT. This sequence encodes CASSWGQGAYANTGELFF.

The V gene is TRBV18, the J gene TRBJ2-3; TRBD1 matches at 7 bases. V gave up 3 bases and J gave up 0 bases; unmatched junction bases: 12. The CDR3 length is 18 residues. Germline V CDR1 and CDR2: KGHSH, LQKENI. The CDR3 DNA reads TGTGCCAGCTCACCTCAACAGGGGACCAGCTTTAGCACAGATACGCAGTATTTT. Residues: CASSPQQGTSFSTDTQYF.

Notes on this clone: The same CDR3 arises from other DNA sequences in this sample as well. This chain joins TRBV5-1 and TRBJ1-1; D not resolved. The CDR3 runs to 14 residues. Germline V gene data show CDR1 as SGHRS and CDR2 as YFSETQ. Trimming left V 2 bases short and J 1 base short, with 9 bases between. The chain's CDR3 is CASSLGGGNTEAFF. The DNA of the CDR3 is TGCGCCAGCAGCTTAGGTGGCGGGAACACTGAAGCTTTCTTT.

The J gene is TRBJ2-7, the V gene TRBV18; 8 nucleotides align to TRBD1. The length of the CDR3 is 16 residues. Per the germline V gene, CDR1 is KGHSH and CDR2 is LQKENI. V shed 2 bases, J shed 5 bases, and the junction held 11 bases outside the gene matches. CDR3 sequence: CASSPRRTGLVDEQYF. CDR3 coding DNA: TGTGCCAGCTCACCAAGAAGGACAGGGTTGGTCGACGAGCAGTACTTC. Based on the CDR3 plus reference TRBV18 and TRBJ2-7, the full variable domain is NAGVMQNPRHLVRRRGQEARLRCSPMKGHSHVYWYRQLPEEGLKFMVYLQKENIIDESGMPKERFSAEFPKEGPSILRIQQVVRGDSAAYFCASSPRRTGLVDEQYFGPGTRLTVT.

The chain is built from TRBV6-6 and TRBJ1-2, with a weak D call TRBD1 (6 bases). V lost 2 bases and J lost 5, with 15 bases in between. Germline lookup yields CDR1 MNHNY and CDR2 SVGAGI (reference sequence). This CDR3 has 15 amino acids. CDR3 nucleotide sequence: TGTGCCAGCAGTTACACCCCGGACAGCGATTATGGCTACACCTTC. Its protein product is CASSYTPDSDYGYTF.

The V and J genes are TRBV14 and TRBJ2-5, with TRBD1 matching 7 bases. Germline assignment: CDR1 SGHDN and CDR2 FVKESK. The ends lost 6 bases at V and 1 base at J; junction bases unmatched: 5. This CDR3 has 14 amino acids. This CDR3 is CASRIGTAQETQYF. CDR3 nucleotides: TGTGCCAGCAGAATCGGGACAGCCCAAGAGACCCAGTACTTC.

This rearrangement joins TRBV15 to TRBJ1-1; D not resolved. With 1 base removed from V and 4 bases from J, the gap between germline ends came to 13 bases. The germline V gene has CDR1 LNHNV and CDR2 YYDKDF (reference sequence). The CDR3 extends over 15 amino acids. CDR3 residues: CATSRGDSWGTEAFF. In DNA, the CDR3 is TGTGCCACCAGCAGAGGTGATTCGTGGGGCACTGAAGCTTTCTTT.

This chain connects TRBV19 to TRBJ1-2; D is unclear. The V gene lost 4 bases and the J gene lost 3 bases, with 6 bases spanning the gap. Germline CDR1 LNHDA, CDR2 SQIVND (reference sequence). The length of the CDR3 is 12 residues. The CDR3 here is CASSSRDYGYTF. The DNA for the CDR3 is TGTGCCAGTAGTAGCAGAGACTATGGCTACACCTTC. Combining the CDR3 with reference TRBV19 and TRBJ1-2 gives the whole variable domain DGGITQSPKYLFRKEGQNVTLSCEQNLNHDAMYWYRQDPGQGLRLIYYSQIVNDFQKGDIAEGYSVSREKKESFPLTVTSAQKNPTAFYLCASSSRDYGYTFGSGTRLTVV.

This rearrangement joins TRBV21-1 to TRBJ1-2; the D call of TRBD1 is as the table states it, not checked on the DNA. TRBV21-1 is shown as a pseudogene. The CDR3 length is 13 residues. CDR3 in DNA: TGTGCCAGCAGCAGGACAGGGAAGAGCGGCTACACCTTC. Translation gives CASSRTGKSGYTF.

CDR3 sequence: CASSSDSGGTDTQYF. CDR3 nucleotide sequence: TGTGCCAGCAGCTCTGATAGCGGGGGCACAGATACGCAGTATTTT. The chain carries TRBV5-4 and TRBJ2-3; TRBD2 agrees at 8 bases. Trimming at V came to 3 bases and at J to 1 base, leaving 4 bases not matched to a gene. Germline lookup yields CDR1 SGHNT and CDR2 YYREEE (reference sequence). The CDR3 is made up of 15 amino acids.

This chain connects TRBV10-1 to TRBJ1-2, with 7 bases lining up with TRBD1. CDR1 is WNHNN, CDR2 SYGVQD, per germline (reference sequence). Unmatched junction bases numbered 11, after V lost 6 bases and J lost 4 bases. The CDR3 loop spans 15 amino acids. The CDR3 region has the DNA TGCGCCAGCAGCTCAGGACAGGAAAATACCTATGGCTACACCTTC. Its translation: CASSSGQENTYGYTF.

The V and J genes are TRBV2 and TRBJ2-1, with D possibly TRBD2 on 5 matching bases. The germline V gene has CDR1 SNHLY and CDR2 FYNNEI. The CDR3 covers 16 residues. The V end was cut by 1 base, the J end by 3 bases, with 13 bases between. For the CDR3, the DNA is TGTGCCAGCAGTGAAGTTAAGTGGGAGTACTACAATGAGCAGTTCTTC. This translates into CASSEVKWEYYNEQFF. The full variable domain, in which reference TRBV2 and TRBJ2-1 provide the parts outside the CDR3, is EPEVTQTPSHQVTQMGQEVILRCVPISNHLYFYWYRQILGQKVEFLVSFYNNEISEKSEIFDDQFSVERPDGSNFTLKIRSTKLEDSAMYFCASSEVKWEYYNEQFFGPGTRLTVL.

The chain uses TRBV6-5 and TRBJ2-7; unclear D gene. Trimming cost V 2 bases and J 6 bases, with 11 bases left between them. CDR1 MNHEY and CDR2 SVGAGI come from the germline V gene. This CDR3 contains 13 residues. The CDR3 coding sequence is TGTGCCAGCAGTTACAGGCAGGATTCCGAGCAGTACTTC. This encodes CASSYRQDSEQYF.

This sequence joins TRBV2 and TRBJ2-7, with a tentative D call TRBD1 (5 bases). The CDR3 runs 11 residues. Deletions cut 7 bases from V and 5 bases from J, with 9 bases between. Germline loops: CDR1 SNHLY, CDR2 FYNNEI. The CDR3 coding sequence is TGTGCCAGCACCAGGGCCAACGAGCAGTACTTC. Its translation: CASTRANEQYF.

The chain uses TRBV7-9 and TRBJ1-1, with a tentative D call TRBD1 (5 bases). The germline V gene has CDR1 SEHNR and CDR2 FQNEAQ (reference sequence). V lost 5 bases, J lost 4 bases, and 20 bases lay in between. The CDR3 runs to 16 residues. The CDR3 loop reads CASSPRQAPRGTEAFF. In DNA form, the CDR3 reads TGTGCCAGCAGCCCCAGGCAGGCGCCAAGGGGCACTGAAGCTTTCTTT.

This rearrangement joins TRBV6-5 to TRBJ2-2; D is ambiguous. V was clipped by 2 bases and J by 7 bases, with 11 bases between them. The CDR3 runs to 14 residues. Germline V gene lookup returns CDR1 MNHEY and CDR2 SVGAGI. CDR3 amino acids: CASSYLTGGGELFF. In nucleotides, the CDR3 is TGTGCCAGCAGTTACCTAACGGGTGGCGGGGAGCTGTTTTTT.

V and J are TRBV18 and TRBJ2-7, with unresolved D. CDR3 size: 15 residues. V was cut by 0 bases and J by 1 base, with 10 bases left in between. Germline CDR1 reads KGHSH; CDR2 reads LQKENI. This chain's CDR3 is CASSPPTSNSYEQYF. CDR3 nucleotide sequence: TGTGCCAGCTCACCACCGACGTCCAATTCCTACGAGCAGTACTTC.

The genes are TRBV29-1 and TRBJ1-1; tentative D call: TRBD1 (5 bases). Trimming pared 6 bases from V and 4 bases from J, leaving 6 bases between. Germline-derived CDR1 and CDR2 are SQVTM and ANQGSEA. The CDR3 length is 10 residues. CDR3 nucleotide sequence: TGCAGCGTCGGGGGCACTGAAGCTTTCTTT. It codes for CSVGGTEAFF.

The chain joins TRBV11-3 to TRBJ2-7; 7 positions agree with TRBD2. The CDR3 extends over 15 amino acids. The V and J ends lost 2 bases and 5 bases, in that order; junction bases with no gene match: 9. Germline CDR1 SGHNT, CDR2 YENEEA. The CDR3 nucleotides read TGTGCCAGCAGCTTAAGGGGCGGGAGAGTCGACGAGCAGTACTTC. Protein product: CASSLRGGRVDEQYF.